A single sample gave rise to the 10 T cell receptor beta chains below, sequenced in a study of T cell responses to AZD1222 COVID-19 vaccine. Profiling relied on immunoSEQ multiplex PCR, and the TCRdb table lists in-frame clones only, not all of them. The data contain about 150,000 clones, roughly nine tenths of them seen just once; the ten biggest clones take up over 1%. The input for sequencing was peripheral blood, taken 28 days after the second AZD1222 dose. The receptors originated from an adult who received the AZD1222 COVID-19 vaccine.

The sample holds one count of this clone. The rearrangement uses TRBV4-1 and TRBJ1-1; possible D gene TRBD1, 5 bases. Germline V gene sequence: CDR1 MGHRA, CDR2 YSYEKL. V was clipped by 4 bases and J by 4 bases, with 19 bases between them. The CDR3 length is 16 residues. This chain's CDR3 is CASSPNARGEFTEAFF. CDR3 DNA sequence: TGCGCCAGCAGCCCCAACGCTCGAGGGGAATTCACTGAAGCTTTCTTT.

The chain employs TRBV5-1 and TRBJ1-6; D ambiguous. Germline V gene sequence: CDR1 SGHRS, CDR2 YFSETQ. This CDR3 contains 16 residues. V lost 0 bases and J 4 bases, leaving 11 bases between the germline ends. As DNA, the CDR3 is TGCGCCAGCAGCTTGGGTCGGGCAGATTATAATTCACCCCTCCACTTT. Protein sequence: CASSLGRADYNSPLHF.

V gene TRBV29-1 combines with J gene TRBJ1-2, with D perhaps TRBD1 (6 bases). The germline V and J ends were trimmed by 2 bases and 2 bases, with 9 bases remaining between them. Germline CDR1 reads SQVTM; CDR2 reads ANQGSEA. The CDR3 consists of 13 residues. CDR3 sequence: CSVENQGNYGYTF. The CDR3 nucleotides are TGCAGCGTTGAAAACCAGGGGAACTATGGCTACACCTTC.

This rearrangement joins TRBV7-3 to TRBJ2-2; possible D gene TRBD1, 6 bases. The V end was cut by 4 bases, the J end by 8 bases, with 11 bases between. This CDR3 has 13 amino acids. Germline lookup yields CDR1 SGHTA and CDR2 FQGTGA. The DNA of the CDR3 is TGTGCCAGCAGCTCACAGGGTGAAGGGGAGCTGTTTTTT. Its translation: CASSSQGEGELFF.

The genes are TRBV3-1 (or the pseudogene TRBV3-2) and TRBJ2-7, with 10 bases aligning to TRBD1. Trimming took 5 bases from V and 0 from J; bases not matched to a gene: 4. This CDR3 has 15 amino acids. Germline V gene data show CDR1 as LGHDT and CDR2 as YNNKEL (reference sequence). The CDR3 is CASSGRDRGSYEQYF. The CDR3 DNA follows: TGTGCCAGCAGCGGCCGGGACAGGGGCTCCTACGAGCAGTACTTC.

This rearrangement joins TRBV12-3 or TRBV12-4 to TRBJ1-2; 7 bases are a match to TRBD1. V shed 4 bases and J 7 bases; nucleotides not matched to a gene: 6. CDR3 length: 13 amino acids. CDR3 DNA sequence: TGTGCCAGCAGTTCGGACAGGTCGCGTGGCTACACCTTC. Translation: CASSSDRSRGYTF.

The chain has TRBV28 and TRBJ2-7; 7 bases fit TRBD1. The J segment lost 4 bases and the V segment lost 5 bases, leaving 14 bases of the junction unmatched. The germline V gene has CDR1 MDHEN and CDR2 SYDVKM. CDR3 size: 16 residues. For the CDR3, the DNA is TGTGCCAGCAGTCCCTACAGGGGTACCACGGCGTACGAGCAGTACTTC. Its translation: CASSPYRGTTAYEQYF.

The CDR3 DNA reads TGTGCCAGCAGCCAAGATTTCATCTCTGGAAACACCATATATTTT. Protein: CASSQDFISGNTIYF. This chain joins TRBV14 and TRBJ1-3, with D unresolved. With 0 bases removed from V and 0 bases from J, the gap between germline ends came to 6 bases. This CDR3 contains 15 residues. Germline V gene data show CDR1 as SGHDN and CDR2 as FVKESK.

The chain employs TRBV28 and TRBJ1-6; weak D call: TRBD1 (5 bases). Trimming stripped 4 bases from V and 7 bases from J, with 20 bases between. Germline V gene data show CDR1 as MDHEN and CDR2 as SYDVKM. This CDR3 comprises 17 residues. Here the CDR3 reads CASSSHRSNWGNSPLHF. CDR3 DNA sequence: TGTGCCAGCAGTTCTCACAGGTCAAACTGGGGCAATTCACCCCTCCACTTT.

The V and J genes are TRBV19 and TRBJ1-5; the D is unclear. Germline values: CDR1 LNHDA, CDR2 SQIVND (reference sequence). The CDR3 has 14 amino acids. V lost 4 bases, J lost 3 bases, and 10 bases lay in between. This CDR3 is CASSTRTTNQPQHF. Written as DNA, the CDR3 is TGTGCCAGTAGTACTCGGACTACCAATCAGCCCCAGCATTTT. Full variable domain (rest looked up from reference TRBV19 and TRBJ1-5): DGGITQSPKYLFRKEGQNVTLSCEQNLNHDAMYWYRQDPGQGLRLIYYSQIVNDFQKGDIAEGYSVSREKKESFPLTVTSAQKNPTAFYLCASSTRTTNQPQHFGDGTRLSIL.